This paragraph reports one T cell receptor beta chain. Its antigen is unknown. The sample holds no much larger clone one base away, and base qualities are not on file. Looking up the germline V gene (reference sequence) yields CDR1 MNHEY and CDR2 SMNVEV. Including cysteine and phenylalanine, the CDR3 has 14 amino acids. Only the CDR3 region is kept as DNA, spanning 42 bases read in frame from base 1. V is reduced by 5 bases and J by 7 bases, leaving a spacing of 12 bases between them. The data stem from a study of blood T cell repertoires in COVID-19 (TCRdb year 2020). Regarding the research as a whole: Samples from collaborators originated in the United States, Italy and Spain and spanned both the acute and convalescent phases of COVID-19. The samples were drawn from two sources: the first 160 participants of the ongoing ImmuneRACE study, and about 1,300 subjects contributed by 6 global collaborators. HLA class I and class II types, where available, came from metadata supplied by the sample provider rather than from assay-based typing. The material from the prospective study consisted of cDNA or gDNA derived from T cells, B-cell-depleted T cells, or PBMCs. Deeply sampled blood TCRbeta repertoires from subjects exposed to, actively infected with, or recovered from COVID-19 were included in the dataset. A freely available public database, intended as a resource for researchers studying the immune response to SARS-CoV-2, is where the repertoires were released. Nearly every sample came with metadata listing a de-identified subject ID, COVID-19 status, age in years and sex. Points the paper makes about the study in general: Clinical and demographic metadata were provided uncurated, with the amount varying by source and participant.

The collaborating institutions used their own protocols to collect whole blood in K2EDTA tubes. For TCRbeta analysis, collaborators shipped samples as frozen whole blood, isolated PBMCs, or DNA extracted from either of those sample types. TCRbeta CDR3 regions were amplified from genomic DNA using the immunoSEQ Assay, a bias-controlled multiplex PCR. From the authors' description of their analysis: Nucleated cell counts per sample were estimated from amplification of reference gene primers within the assay. To quantify the absolute abundance of each unique TCRbeta CDR3 rearrangement, sequence reads were collapsed and filtered. For each sample, productive Simpson clonality was calculated as the square root of Simpson's diversity index over productive rearrangements. TCRdb took over this immuneACCESS table, retaining in-frame rearrangements with V and J assigned. Such tables are incomplete; in checked studies, under half of the missing clones stem from an unresolved V gene, and the remainder is unexplained. V, J and clone size were drawn from that table, and D and trimming were deduced from the DNA. Present in this sample are roughly 100,000 clones, more than 80% of which were seen just once. Together, the top ten hold about 3.5% of the sample.

Sequenced sample: peripheral blood. The sequence was obtained from a woman in her sixties with acute or convalescent COVID-19. This chain is built from TRBV27 and TRBJ1-6, and the D gene may be TRBD1, 5 bases matching. Here the CDR3 is given as CASSPLNRNSPLHF. The nucleotide sequence is given as TGTGCCAGCAGTCCCCTCAACAGGAATTCACCCCTCCACTTT.